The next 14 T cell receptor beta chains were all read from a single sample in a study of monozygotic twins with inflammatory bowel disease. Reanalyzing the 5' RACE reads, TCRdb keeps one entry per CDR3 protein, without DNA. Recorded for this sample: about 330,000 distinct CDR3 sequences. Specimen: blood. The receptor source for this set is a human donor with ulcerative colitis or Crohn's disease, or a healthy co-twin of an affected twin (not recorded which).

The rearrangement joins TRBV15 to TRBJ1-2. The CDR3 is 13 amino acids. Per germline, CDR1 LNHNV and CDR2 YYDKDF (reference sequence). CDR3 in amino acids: CATSGDIDYGYTF.

CDR3 amino acids: CASTPGQGVAEETQYF. The V and J genes are TRBV19 and TRBJ2-5; the D gene TCRdb calls, TRBD1, cannot be checked with no DNA. Germline loops: CDR1 LNHDA, CDR2 SQIVND (reference sequence). This CDR3 is built from 16 residues.

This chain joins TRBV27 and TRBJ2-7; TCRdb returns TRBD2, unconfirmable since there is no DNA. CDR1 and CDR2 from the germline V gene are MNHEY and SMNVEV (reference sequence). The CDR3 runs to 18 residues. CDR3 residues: CASSLRLVLAGLPYEQYF.

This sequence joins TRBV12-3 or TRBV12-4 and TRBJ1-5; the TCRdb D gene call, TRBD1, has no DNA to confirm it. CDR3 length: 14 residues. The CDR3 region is CASRPTGISQPQHF.

The CDR3: CASSLVGVEQYF. The V call is TRBV7-9, the J call TRBJ2-7. This CDR3 is 12 amino acids long. Per germline, CDR1 SEHNR and CDR2 FQNEAQ (reference sequence).

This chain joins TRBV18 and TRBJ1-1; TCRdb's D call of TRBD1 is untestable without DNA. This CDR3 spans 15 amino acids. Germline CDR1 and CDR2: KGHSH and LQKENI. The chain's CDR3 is CASSPGHGENTEAFF.

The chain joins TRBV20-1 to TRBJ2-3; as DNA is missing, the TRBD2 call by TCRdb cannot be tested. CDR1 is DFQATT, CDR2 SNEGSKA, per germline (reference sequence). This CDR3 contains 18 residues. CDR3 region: CSASEPLGTSGSGDTQYF.

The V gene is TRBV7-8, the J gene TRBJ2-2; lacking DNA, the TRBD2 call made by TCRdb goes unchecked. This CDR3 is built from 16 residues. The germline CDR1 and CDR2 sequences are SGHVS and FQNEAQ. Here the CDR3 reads CASSLVSGVLPGELFF.

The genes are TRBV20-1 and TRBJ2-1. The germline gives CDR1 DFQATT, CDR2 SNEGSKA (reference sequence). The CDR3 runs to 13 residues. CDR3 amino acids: CSASSYVGYEQFF.

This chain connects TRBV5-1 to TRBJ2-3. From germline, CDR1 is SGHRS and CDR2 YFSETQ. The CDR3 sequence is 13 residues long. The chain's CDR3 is CASSLVNGDTQYF. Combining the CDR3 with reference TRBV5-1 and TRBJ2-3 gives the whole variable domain KAGVTQTPRYLIKTRGQQVTLSCSPISGHRSVSWYQQTPGQGLQFLFEYFSETQRNKGNFPGRFSGRQFSNSRSEMNVSTLELGDSALYLCASSLVNGDTQYFGPGTRLTVL.

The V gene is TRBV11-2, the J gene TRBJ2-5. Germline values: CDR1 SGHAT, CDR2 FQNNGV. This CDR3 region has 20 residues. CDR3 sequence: CASSLIAGWVKQNRQETQYF.

The CDR3 protein is CASSFTGVKTDTQYF. This rearrangement joins TRBV4-1 to TRBJ2-3; TCRdb's D gene call, TRBD1, goes unchecked for lack of DNA. CDR1 is MGHRA, CDR2 YSYEKL, per germline. The CDR3 contains 15 residues.

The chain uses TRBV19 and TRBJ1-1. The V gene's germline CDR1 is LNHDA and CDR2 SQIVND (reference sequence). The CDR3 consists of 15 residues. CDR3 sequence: CASSIDAVTNTEAFF.

CDR3 sequence: CASSLTGTSGSQGEQFF. V usage is TRBV5-1 and J usage is TRBJ2-1; no DNA is available, so the TRBD2 call from TCRdb remains unchecked. The CDR3 length is 17 residues. The germline V gene encodes CDR1 SGHRS and CDR2 YFSETQ.